This entry lists 15 T cell receptor beta chains sequenced from one sample in a study of blood T cell repertoires in COVID-19. Generated by immunoSEQ multiplex PCR, the TCRdb table keeps only in-frame clones and is missing some. The sample consists of 120,000 to 150,000 clones, just under 85% of them appearing once. The specimen sequenced was peripheral blood. These receptors originate from a woman in her thirties or forties with active or convalescent COVID-19.

Only one count was recorded for this clone. The V and J genes are TRBV12-3 or TRBV12-4 and TRBJ1-3; D gene ambiguous. The CDR3 sequence is 12 residues long. The V end was cut by 6 bases, the J end by 0 bases, with 3 bases between. CDR3 sequence: CASRASGNTIYF. The CDR3, as DNA: TGTGCCAGCAGAGCCTCTGGAAACACCATATATTTT.

The rearrangement joins TRBV10-1 to TRBJ2-3; 9 positions match TRBD2. Germline V CDR1 and CDR2: WNHNN, SYGVQD (reference sequence). V shed 9 bases and J 6 bases; nucleotides not matched to a gene: 16. This CDR3 is 16 amino acids long. The CDR3 protein is CASLLVSGRSLDTQYF. CDR3 bases: TGCGCCAGTCTGTTGGTGAGCGGGAGGTCCCTTGATACGCAGTATTTT.

As concerns this clone: Mismatch with germline at one junction end may stem from a read error. The chain combines TRBV27 with TRBJ1-5; no clear D. The CDR3 runs 13 residues. From germline, CDR1 is MNHEY and CDR2 SMNVEV (reference sequence). The CDR3 loop reads CATSRGSNQPQHF. CDR3 in DNA: TGTGCCACCAGTCGGGGTAGCAATCAGCCCCAGCATTTT.

This clone has more than one count but fewer than ten. Here the CDR3 DNA reads TGTGCCATCAGTGAAGGGTCATCTTGGGAGGAGGGCGAGCAGTACTTC. It encodes CAISEGSSWEEGEQYF. The chain recombines TRBV10-3 with TRBJ2-7, with D perhaps matching TRBD2 (6 bases). V was trimmed by 3 bases and J by 6 bases, leaving 21 bases between them. The CDR3 spans 16 residues. Germline CDR1 reads ENHRY; CDR2 reads SYGVKD.

The J gene is TRBJ2-7, the V gene TRBV5-4; D not certain. CDR1 and CDR2 from the germline V gene are SGHNT and YYREEE (reference sequence). Trimming left V 2 bases short and J 3 bases short, with 6 bases between. CDR3 length: 12 amino acids. The CDR3 nucleotides are TGTGCCAGCAGCTTCCCCGGCTACGAGCAGTACTTC. Protein: CASSFPGYEQYF.

The chain uses TRBV27 and TRBJ2-3; 7 bases fit TRBD1. Germline V gene data show CDR1 as MNHEY and CDR2 as SMNVEV (reference sequence). V shed 4 bases, J shed 4 bases, and the junction held 8 bases outside the gene matches. The CDR3 consists of 15 residues. Here the CDR3 DNA reads TGTGCCAGCAGTTCCCACAGGGGTGGATCAGATACGCAGTATTTT. Its protein product is CASSSHRGGSDTQYF.

In this sample, this clone turned up a few times. The V call is TRBV19, the J call TRBJ1-5; 8 positions agree with TRBD1. J lost 2 bases, V lost 6 bases, and 6 bases had no gene match. The CDR3 loop spans 15 amino acids. Germline CDR1 reads LNHDA; CDR2 reads SQIVND (reference sequence). The CDR3 reads CASSPDRGRNQPQHF. The CDR3 bases are TGTGCCAGTAGCCCCGACAGGGGACGCAATCAGCCCCAGCATTTT.

The rearrangement links TRBV28 to TRBJ2-7; TRBD1 matches 10 bases. With 2 bases clipped from V and 4 bases from J, the junction kept 5 bases outside the gene matches. There are 15 residues in the CDR3. CDR1 is MDHEN, CDR2 SYDVKM, per germline. This chain's CDR3 is CASSLGGTGEYEQYF. DNA of the CDR3: TGTGCCAGCAGTTTAGGCGGGACAGGGGAATACGAGCAGTACTTC.

This rearrangement joins TRBV4-3 to TRBJ1-4; D is unresolved. Trimming took off 0 bases at V and 7 bases at J, with 15 bases between the two ends. Germline CDR1 and CDR2: LGHNA and YSLEER. This CDR3 has 16 residues. CDR3 bases: TGCGCCAGCAGCCAAGAAGAAGGAGGAGTGGGTGAAAAACTGTTTTTT. Its translation is CASSQEEGGVGEKLFF.

A few counts support this clone. The chain uses TRBV11-3 and TRBJ1-3; unclear D gene. Trimming stripped 2 bases from V and 2 bases from J, with 10 bases between. Germline CDR1 is SGHNT and CDR2 is YENEEA. The CDR3 has 15 residues. Here the CDR3 reads CASSLQSNPGNTIYF. CDR3 DNA sequence: TGTGCCAGCAGCTTACAGTCAAACCCTGGAAACACCATATATTTT.

The gene calls are TRBV4-1 and TRBJ2-1; 8 bases align to TRBD2. This CDR3 is built from 15 residues. The junction had 13 bases not matched to a gene; V was cut back by 5 bases and J by 10 bases. Germline V gives CDR1 MGHRA, CDR2 YSYEKL. The CDR3 DNA follows: TGCGCCAGCAGCGCCCCTAGCGGGCGCCGGGAAGAGCAGTTCTTC. Translated, it gives CASSAPSGRREEQFF.

The gene calls are TRBV28 and TRBJ1-3, with 10 bases matching TRBD1. The junction had 10 bases not matched to a gene; V was cut back by 5 bases and J by 3 bases. In germline, CDR1 is MDHEN, CDR2 SYDVKM. The CDR3 is made up of 17 amino acids. This CDR3 is CASSPLGTGAGGNTIYF. CDR3 DNA sequence: TGTGCCAGCAGTCCCCTGGGGACAGGGGCAGGTGGAAACACCATATATTTT.

This chain uses TRBV5-4 with TRBJ1-2, with 9 bases lining up with TRBD1. Germline V gene sequence: CDR1 SGHNT, CDR2 YYREEE (reference sequence). V dropped 4 bases and J dropped 8; count of bases not matched to a gene: 9. This CDR3 has 14 amino acids. The CDR3 here is CASSLRSTGGGYTF. The CDR3 DNA sequence: TGTGCCAGCAGCCTACGATCGACAGGGGGAGGCTACACCTTC.

V usage is TRBV20-1 and J usage is TRBJ1-1; D is uncertain. This CDR3 is 11 amino acids long. V shed 0 bases and J shed 11 bases, with 10 bases lying between them. CDR1 and CDR2 (germline): DFQATT, SNEGSKA (reference sequence). CDR3 coding DNA: TGCAGTGCTAGAGATAACACGCAGGCTTTCTTT. Protein product: CSARDNTQAFF.

This clone was counted once. The rearrangement uses TRBV27 and TRBJ1-2; no clear D gene. Trimming took off 5 bases at V and 5 bases at J, with 12 bases between the two ends. CDR3 length equals 13 residues. Germline V gene sequence: CDR1 MNHEY, CDR2 SMNVEV (reference sequence). The CDR3 DNA sequence: TGTGCCAGCAGTCCCTTGGGAGGGTATGGCTACACCTTC. It codes for CASSPLGGYGYTF.